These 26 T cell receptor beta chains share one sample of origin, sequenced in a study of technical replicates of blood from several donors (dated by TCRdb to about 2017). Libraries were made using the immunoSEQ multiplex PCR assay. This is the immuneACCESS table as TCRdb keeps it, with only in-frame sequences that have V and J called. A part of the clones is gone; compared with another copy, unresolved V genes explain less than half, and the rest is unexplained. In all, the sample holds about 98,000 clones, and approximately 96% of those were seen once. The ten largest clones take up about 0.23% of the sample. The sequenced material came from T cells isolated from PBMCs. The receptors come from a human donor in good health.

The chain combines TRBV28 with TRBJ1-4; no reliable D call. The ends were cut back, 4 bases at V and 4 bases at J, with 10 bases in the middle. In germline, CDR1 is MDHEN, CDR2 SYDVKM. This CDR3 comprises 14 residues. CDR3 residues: CASSSPPFNEKLFF. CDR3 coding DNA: TGTGCCAGCAGTTCCCCCCCCTTTAATGAAAAACTGTTTTTT.

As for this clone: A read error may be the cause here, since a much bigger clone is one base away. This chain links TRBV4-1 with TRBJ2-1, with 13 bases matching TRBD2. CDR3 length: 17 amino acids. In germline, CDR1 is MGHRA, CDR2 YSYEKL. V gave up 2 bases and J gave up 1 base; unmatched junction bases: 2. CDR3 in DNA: TGCGCCAGCAGCCAACGGACTAGCGGGAGTTCCTACAATGAGCAGTTCTTC. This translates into CASSQRTSGSSYNEQFF.

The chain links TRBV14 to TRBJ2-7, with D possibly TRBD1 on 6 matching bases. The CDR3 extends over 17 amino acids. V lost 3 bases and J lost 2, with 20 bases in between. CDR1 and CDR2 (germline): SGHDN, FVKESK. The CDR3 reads CASSQRALRQAAYEQYF. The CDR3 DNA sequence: TGTGCCAGCAGCCAGAGAGCCCTTCGACAGGCTGCCTACGAGCAGTACTTC.

CDR3 sequence (DNA): TGTGCCAGCACCCGGCAGGGCGAGGTCGAGCAGTACTTC. As protein: CASTRQGEVEQYF. The rearrangement joins TRBV6-1 to TRBJ2-7, with D maybe TRBD1 (5 bases). Germline V gene data show CDR1 as MNHNS and CDR2 as SASEGT. This CDR3 is 13 amino acids long. The V and J ends lost 7 bases and 6 bases respectively, with 16 bases between them.

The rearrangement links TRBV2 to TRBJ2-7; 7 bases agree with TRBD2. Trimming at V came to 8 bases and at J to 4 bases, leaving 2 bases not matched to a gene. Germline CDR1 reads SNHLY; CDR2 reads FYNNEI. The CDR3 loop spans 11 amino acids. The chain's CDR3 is CASGGGYEQYF. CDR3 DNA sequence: TGTGCCAGCGGGGGGGGGTACGAGCAGTACTTC.

CDR3 protein: CASSSGQGAIYIGNQPQHF. The CDR3 nucleotides read TGTGCCAGCAGTTCTGGACAGGGGGCGATATATATTGGCAATCAGCCCCAGCATTTT. V and J are TRBV6-4 and TRBJ1-5; 11 bases align to TRBD1. From germline, CDR1 is MRHNA and CDR2 SNTAGT. The J segment lost 2 bases and the V segment lost 5 bases, leaving 14 bases of the junction unmatched. This CDR3 is 19 amino acids long.

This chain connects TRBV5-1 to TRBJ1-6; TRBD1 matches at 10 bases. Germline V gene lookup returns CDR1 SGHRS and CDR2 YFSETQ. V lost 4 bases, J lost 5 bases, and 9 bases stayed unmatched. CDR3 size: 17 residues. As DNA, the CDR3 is TGCGCCAGCAGCACAACCGGGACAGGGGCTCATAATTCACCCCTCCACTTT. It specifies CASSTTGTGAHNSPLHF.

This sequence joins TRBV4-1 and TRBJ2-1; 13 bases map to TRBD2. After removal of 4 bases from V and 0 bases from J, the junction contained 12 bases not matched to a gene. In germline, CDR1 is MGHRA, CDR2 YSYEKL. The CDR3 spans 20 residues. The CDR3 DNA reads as TGCGCCAGCAGCCTATCGGGACTAGCGGGGCTTGAAAGCTCCTACAATGAGCAGTTCTTC. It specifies CASSLSGLAGLESSYNEQFF.

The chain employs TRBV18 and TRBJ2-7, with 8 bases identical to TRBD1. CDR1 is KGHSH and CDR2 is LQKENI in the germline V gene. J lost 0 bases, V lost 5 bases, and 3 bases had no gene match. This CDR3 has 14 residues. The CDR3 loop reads CASSTDRVSYEQYF. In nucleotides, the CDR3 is TGTGCCAGCTCAACGGACAGGGTCTCCTACGAGCAGTACTTC.

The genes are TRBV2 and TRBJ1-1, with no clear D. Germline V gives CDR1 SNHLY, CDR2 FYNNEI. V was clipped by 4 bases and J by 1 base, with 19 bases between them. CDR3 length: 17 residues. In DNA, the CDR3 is TGTGCCAGCAGTGGATACGACCTCACAGCTACGAACACTGAAGCTTTCTTT. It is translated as CASSGYDLTATNTEAFF.

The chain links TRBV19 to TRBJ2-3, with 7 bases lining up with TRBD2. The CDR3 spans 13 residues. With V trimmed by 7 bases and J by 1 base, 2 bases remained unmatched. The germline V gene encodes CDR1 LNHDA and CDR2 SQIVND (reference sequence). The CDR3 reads CASKAGGTDTQYF. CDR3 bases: TGTGCCAGTAAGGCGGGGGGCACAGATACGCAGTATTTT. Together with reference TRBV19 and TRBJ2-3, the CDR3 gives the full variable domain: DGGITQSPKYLFRKEGQNVTLSCEQNLNHDAMYWYRQDPGQGLRLIYYSQIVNDFQKGDIAEGYSVSREKKESFPLTVTSAQKNPTAFYLCASKAGGTDTQYFGPGTRLTVL.

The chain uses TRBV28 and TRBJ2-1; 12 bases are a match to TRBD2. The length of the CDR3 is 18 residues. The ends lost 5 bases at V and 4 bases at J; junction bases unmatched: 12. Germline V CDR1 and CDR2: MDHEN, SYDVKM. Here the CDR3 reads CASSLSGTSGFPYNEQFF. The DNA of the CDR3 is TGTGCCAGCAGTCTTTCCGGGACTAGCGGGTTCCCATACAATGAGCAGTTCTTC.

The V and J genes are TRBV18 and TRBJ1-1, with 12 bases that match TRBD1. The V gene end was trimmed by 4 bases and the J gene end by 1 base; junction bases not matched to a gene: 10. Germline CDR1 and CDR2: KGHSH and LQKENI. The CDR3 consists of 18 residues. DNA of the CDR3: TGTGCCAGCTCACTTCGAGGGACAGGGGGCACAGGGAACACTGAAGCTTTCTTT. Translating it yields CASSLRGTGGTGNTEAFF.

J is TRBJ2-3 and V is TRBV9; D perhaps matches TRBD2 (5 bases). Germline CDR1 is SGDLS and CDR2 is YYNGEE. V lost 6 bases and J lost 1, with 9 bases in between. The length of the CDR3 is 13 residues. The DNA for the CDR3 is TGTGCCAGCACCCGGACTGGCACAGATACGCAGTATTTT. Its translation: CASTRTGTDTQYF.

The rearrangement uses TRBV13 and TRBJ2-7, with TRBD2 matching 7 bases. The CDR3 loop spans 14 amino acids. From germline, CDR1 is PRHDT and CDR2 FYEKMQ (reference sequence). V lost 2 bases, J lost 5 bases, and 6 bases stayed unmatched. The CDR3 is CASSLWGGQDEQYF. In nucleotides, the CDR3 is TGTGCCAGCAGCTTATGGGGAGGGCAGGACGAGCAGTACTTC.

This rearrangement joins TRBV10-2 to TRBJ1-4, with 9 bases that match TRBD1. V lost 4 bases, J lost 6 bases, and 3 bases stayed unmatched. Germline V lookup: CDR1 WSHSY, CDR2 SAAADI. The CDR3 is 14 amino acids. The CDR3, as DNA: TGCGCCAGCAGTGTAGGACAGGGGTATGAAAAACTGTTTTTT. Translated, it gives CASSVGQGYEKLFF.

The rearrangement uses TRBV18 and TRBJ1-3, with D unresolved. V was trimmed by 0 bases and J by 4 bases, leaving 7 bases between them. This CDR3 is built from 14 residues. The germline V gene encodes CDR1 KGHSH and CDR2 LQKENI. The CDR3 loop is CASSPPTRGNTIYF. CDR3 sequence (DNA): TGTGCCAGCTCACCACCGACAAGGGGAAACACCATATATTTT. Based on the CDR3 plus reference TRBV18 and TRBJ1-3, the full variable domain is NAGVMQNPRHLVRRRGQEARLRCSPMKGHSHVYWYRQLPEEGLKFMVYLQKENIIDESGMPKERFSAEFPKEGPSILRIQQVVRGDSAAYFCASSPPTRGNTIYFGEGSWLTVV.

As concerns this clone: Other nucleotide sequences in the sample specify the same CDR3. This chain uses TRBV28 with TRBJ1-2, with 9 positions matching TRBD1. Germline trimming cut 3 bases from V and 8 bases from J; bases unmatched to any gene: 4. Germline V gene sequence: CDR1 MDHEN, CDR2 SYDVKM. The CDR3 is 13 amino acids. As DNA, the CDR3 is TGTGCCAGCAGTTTCCGACAGGGGGACGGCTACACCTTC. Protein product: CASSFRQGDGYTF.

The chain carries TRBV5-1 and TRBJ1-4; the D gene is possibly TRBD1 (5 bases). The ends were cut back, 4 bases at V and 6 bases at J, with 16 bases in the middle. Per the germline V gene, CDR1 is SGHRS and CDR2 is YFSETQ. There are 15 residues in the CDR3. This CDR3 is CASSAQGFSYEKLFF. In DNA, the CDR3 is TGCGCCAGCAGCGCGCAGGGTTTTTCTTATGAAAAACTGTTTTTT.

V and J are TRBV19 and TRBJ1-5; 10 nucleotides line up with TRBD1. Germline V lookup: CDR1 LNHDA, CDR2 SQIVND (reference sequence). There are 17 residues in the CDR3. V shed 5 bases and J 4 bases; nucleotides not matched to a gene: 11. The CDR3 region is CASSQRTGGVFNQPQHF. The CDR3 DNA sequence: TGTGCCAGTAGTCAACGGACAGGGGGAGTATTTAATCAGCCCCAGCATTTT. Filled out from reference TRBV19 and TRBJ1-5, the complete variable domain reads DGGITQSPKYLFRKEGQNVTLSCEQNLNHDAMYWYRQDPGQGLRLIYYSQIVNDFQKGDIAEGYSVSREKKESFPLTVTSAQKNPTAFYLCASSQRTGGVFNQPQHFGDGTRLSIL.

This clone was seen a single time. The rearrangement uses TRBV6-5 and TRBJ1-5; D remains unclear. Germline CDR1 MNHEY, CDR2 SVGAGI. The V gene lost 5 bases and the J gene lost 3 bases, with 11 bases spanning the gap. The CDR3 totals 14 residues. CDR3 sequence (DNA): TGTGCCAGCAGTGACACGAGCTTCAATCAGCCCCAGCATTTT. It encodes CASSDTSFNQPQHF.

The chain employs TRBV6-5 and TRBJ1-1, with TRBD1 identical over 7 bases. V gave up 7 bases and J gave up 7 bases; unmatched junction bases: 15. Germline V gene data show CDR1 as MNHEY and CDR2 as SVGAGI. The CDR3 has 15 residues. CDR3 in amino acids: CASTTSSQGGGEAFF. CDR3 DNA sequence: TGTGCCAGCACTACCAGCTCGCAGGGGGGAGGTGAAGCTTTCTTT.

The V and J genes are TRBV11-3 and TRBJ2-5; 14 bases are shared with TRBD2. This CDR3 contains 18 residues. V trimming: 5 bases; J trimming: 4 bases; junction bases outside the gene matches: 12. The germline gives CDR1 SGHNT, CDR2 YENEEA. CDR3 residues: CASSPRLAGGKGGETQYF. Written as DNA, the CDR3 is TGTGCCAGCAGCCCCCGACTAGCGGGAGGGAAGGGTGGAGAGACCCAGTACTTC. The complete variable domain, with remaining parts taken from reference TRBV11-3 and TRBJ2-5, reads EAGVVQSPRYKIIEKKQPVAFWCNPISGHNTLYWYLQNLGQGPELLIRYENEEAVDDSQLPKDRFSAERLKGVDSTLKIQPAELGDSAVYLCASSPRLAGGKGGETQYFGPGTRLLVL.

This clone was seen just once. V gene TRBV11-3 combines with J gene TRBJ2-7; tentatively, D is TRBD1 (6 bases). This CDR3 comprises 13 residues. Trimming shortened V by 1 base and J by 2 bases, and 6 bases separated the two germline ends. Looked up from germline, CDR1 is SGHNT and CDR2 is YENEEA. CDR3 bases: TGTGCCAGCAGCTTAGGGACAGCCTACGAGCAGTACTTC. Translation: CASSLGTAYEQYF.

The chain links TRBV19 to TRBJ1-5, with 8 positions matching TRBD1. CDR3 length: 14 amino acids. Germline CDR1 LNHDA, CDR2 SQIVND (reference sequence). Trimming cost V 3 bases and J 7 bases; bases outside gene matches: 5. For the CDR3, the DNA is TGTGCCAGTAGTATTGGTGACAGGGGACAGCCCCAGCATTTT. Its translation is CASSIGDRGQPQHF.

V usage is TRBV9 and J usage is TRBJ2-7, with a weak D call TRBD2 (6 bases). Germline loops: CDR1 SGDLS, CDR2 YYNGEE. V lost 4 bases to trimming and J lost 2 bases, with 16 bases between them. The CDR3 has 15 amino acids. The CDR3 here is CASSRGLLPTYEQYF. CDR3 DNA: TGTGCCAGCAGCCGGGGACTCCTTCCTACCTACGAGCAGTACTTC.